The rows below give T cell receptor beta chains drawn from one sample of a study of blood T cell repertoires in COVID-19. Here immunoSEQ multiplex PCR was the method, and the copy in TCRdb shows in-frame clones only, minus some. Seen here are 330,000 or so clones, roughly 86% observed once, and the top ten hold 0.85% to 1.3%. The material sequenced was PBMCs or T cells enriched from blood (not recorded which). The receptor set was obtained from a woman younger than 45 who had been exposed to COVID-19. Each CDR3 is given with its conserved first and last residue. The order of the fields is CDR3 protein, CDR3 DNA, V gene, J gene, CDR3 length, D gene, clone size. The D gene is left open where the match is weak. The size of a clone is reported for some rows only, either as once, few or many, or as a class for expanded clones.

CASSFYQADGYTF	TGTGCCAGCAGCTTTTACCAAGCTGATGGCTACACCTTC	TRBV11-2	TRBJ1-2	13	NA	NA
CASSLDSGTRRYEQYF	TGTGCCAGCAGCTTAGATTCCGGGACACGACGCTACGAGCAGTACTTC	TRBV7-9	TRBJ2-7	16	NA	NA
CASSPRAAAQGNTIYF	TGTGCCAGCTCACCCCGAGCCGCGGCGCAGGGGAACACCATATATTTT	TRBV18	TRBJ1-3	16	NA	NA
CASSLSRGLRELFF	TGTGCCAGCAGTTTATCCCGGGGTCTTAGGGAGCTGTTTTTT	TRBV28	TRBJ2-2	14	NA	NA
CATSDFWRQGGTDEQFF	TGTGCCACCAGTGATTTTTGGCGACAGGGTGGGACGGATGAGCAGTTCTTC	TRBV24-1	TRBJ2-1	17	TRBD1	NA
CASSPDRDEKLFF	TGTGCCAGCAGCCCCGACAGGGATGAAAAACTGTTTTTT	TRBV27	TRBJ1-4	13	TRBD1	NA
CASRHTMNTEAFF	TGTGCCAGCAGACATACCATGAACACTGAAGCTTTCTTT	TRBV2	TRBJ1-1	13	NA	few
CASSIANRGTSGIEQFF	TGTGCCAGCAGCATAGCAAACCGCGGGACTAGCGGGATTGAGCAGTTCTTC	TRBV2	TRBJ2-1	17	TRBD2	NA
CASTSGGSNQPQHF	TGTGCCAGCACATCGGGGGGCAGTAATCAGCCCCAGCATTTT	TRBV7-9	TRBJ1-5	14	NA	NA
CATSRDRGIWEEQYF	TGTGCCACCAGCAGAGATAGAGGGATCTGGGAGGAGCAGTACTTC	TRBV15	TRBJ2-7	15	NA	NA
CATSRDREYEQFF	TGTGCCACCAGCAGAGATCGGGAGTATGAGCAGTTCTTC	TRBV15	TRBJ2-1	13	NA	once
CASSSPDRGPPNTGELFF	TGCGCCAGCAGCTCACCGGACAGGGGACCTCCGAACACCGGGGAGCTGTTTTTT	TRBV5-1	TRBJ2-2	18	TRBD1	NA
CASSFLNGVPDTQYF	TGTGCCAGCAGTTTCCTCAACGGGGTTCCAGATACGCAGTATTTT	TRBV27	TRBJ2-3	15	NA	NA
CASSFVQGWGMETQYF	TGTGCCAGCAGTTTCGTCCAGGGGTGGGGGATGGAGACCCAGTACTTC	TRBV28	TRBJ2-5	16	NA	NA
CASSYARQGKGNTIYF	TGTGCCAGCAGTTACGCACGACAGGGGAAAGGAAACACCATATATTTT	TRBV6-5	TRBJ1-3	16	TRBD1	NA
CASSPPGLSPSEQFF	TGCGCCAGCAGCCCCCCAGGACTATCCCCGTCTGAGCAGTTCTTC	TRBV5-1	TRBJ2-1	15	NA	NA
CASSSLGTGTDTQYF	TGTGCCAGCTCATCACTGGGGACAGGCACAGATACGCAGTATTTT	TRBV18	TRBJ2-3	15	TRBD1	NA
CASSLGGGQGAYEQFF	TGTGCCAGCAGCTTAGGTGGGGGACAGGGGGCTTATGAGCAGTTCTTC	TRBV11-2	TRBJ2-1	16	TRBD1	NA
CASSPTGVGNTIYF	TGTGCCAGCAGCCCGACAGGGGTCGGAAACACCATATATTTT	TRBV11-2	TRBJ1-3	14	TRBD1	NA
CASRTSYNEQFF	TGTGCCAGCAGGACTAGTTACAATGAGCAGTTCTTC	TRBV28	TRBJ2-1	12	NA	NA